This is a list of T cell receptor beta chains from one sample in a study of T cell responses to AZD1222 COVID-19 vaccine. Only in-frame clones appear in the TCRdb table, and some are missing; sequencing was by immunoSEQ multiplex PCR. Of about 100,000 clones listed, 88% are singletons. The source was peripheral blood, collected on day 0 of AZD1222 vaccination. The receptors here all came from an adult in good health. Both conserved end residues are part of each CDR3. A D gene is named only where the DNA matches it firmly. Some rows mark clone size as missing; the rest say once, few, many or name a class of expanded clone.

abundance	v_gene	j_gene	d_gene	CDR3aa	CDR3nt
NA	TRBV20-1	TRBJ2-7	NA	CSAREMEEQYF	TGCAGTGCTAGAGAGATGGAAGAGCAGTACTTC
NA	TRBV19	TRBJ1-5	TRBD1	CARARGQGDYQPQHF	TGTGCCAGAGCCCGAGGACAGGGAGATTATCAGCCCCAGCATTTT
NA	TRBV19	TRBJ1-6	TRBD1	CASSIESTGPDSPLHF	TGTGCCAGTAGTATAGAGTCGACAGGGCCAGATTCACCCCTCCACTTT
NA	TRBV19	TRBJ1-4	NA	CASSLEGVSNEKLFF	TGTGCCAGTAGTTTGGAGGGCGTTTCTAATGAAAAACTGTTTTTT
NA	TRBV15	TRBJ2-1	TRBD1	CATSWDRDEQFF	TGTGCCACCAGCTGGGACAGGGATGAGCAGTTCTTC
NA	TRBV14	TRBJ2-3	TRBD2	CASSKEAGVRTDTQYF	TGTGCCAGCAGCAAAGAAGCGGGAGTAAGGACAGATACGCAGTATTTT
few	TRBV6-4	TRBJ2-2	NA	CASSTFADTGELFF	TGTGCCAGCAGTACTTTCGCGGACACCGGGGAGCTGTTTTTT
NA	TRBV7-2	TRBJ2-7	NA	CASSPQPDNSYEQYF	TGTGCCAGCAGCCCTCAGCCCGATAACTCCTACGAGCAGTACTTC
NA	TRBV4-2	TRBJ1-4	NA	CASSQEGATKGKLFF	TGTGCCAGCAGCCAAGAGGGAGCAACCAAGGGGAAACTGTTTTTT
once	TRBV27	TRBJ2-2	NA	CASSSPSGELFF	TGTGCCAGCAGTTCCCCTTCCGGGGAGCTGTTTTTT
NA	TRBV5-6	TRBJ2-1	NA	CASSLVYYGTGYNEQFF	TGTGCCAGCAGCTTGGTATACTATGGGACGGGGTACAATGAGCAGTTCTTC
NA	TRBV6-5	TRBJ2-3	NA	CASSNVGGSSVTQYF	TGTGCCAGCAGCAACGTCGGCGGGTCCTCAGTGACGCAGTATTTT
NA	TRBV30	TRBJ2-7	NA	CACPGLLSGEQYF	TGTGCCTGCCCGGGACTGCTTTCCGGAGAGCAGTACTTC
NA	TRBV2	TRBJ1-1	NA	CASTLAGSVTEAFF	TGTGCCAGCACCCTCGCAGGGTCCGTAACTGAAGCTTTCTTT